This TCR beta chain derives from a study of somatic mutations in cytotoxic T cells in rheumatoid arthritis. CDR1 and CDR2 (germline): LNHDA, SQIVND (reference sequence). The junction had 10 bases not matched to a gene; V was cut back by 0 bases and J by 5 bases. The CDR3 length is 17 residues. Method: immunoSEQ multiplex PCR; TCRdb's copy keeps in-frame clones and lacks some. The sample holds 25,000 to 35,000 clones, around 87% seen once. The rearrangement uses TRBV19 and TRBJ2-1; 7 nucleotides line up with TRBD2. The receptor comes from an adult with rheumatoid arthritis. Sequencing was carried out using CD8+ T cells sorted from blood. CDR3 DNA: TGTGCCAGTAGTATAGAGGCGGGAGCTTCTTGGGACAATGAGCAGTTCTTC. Amino acid sequence: CASSIEAGASWDNEQFF.